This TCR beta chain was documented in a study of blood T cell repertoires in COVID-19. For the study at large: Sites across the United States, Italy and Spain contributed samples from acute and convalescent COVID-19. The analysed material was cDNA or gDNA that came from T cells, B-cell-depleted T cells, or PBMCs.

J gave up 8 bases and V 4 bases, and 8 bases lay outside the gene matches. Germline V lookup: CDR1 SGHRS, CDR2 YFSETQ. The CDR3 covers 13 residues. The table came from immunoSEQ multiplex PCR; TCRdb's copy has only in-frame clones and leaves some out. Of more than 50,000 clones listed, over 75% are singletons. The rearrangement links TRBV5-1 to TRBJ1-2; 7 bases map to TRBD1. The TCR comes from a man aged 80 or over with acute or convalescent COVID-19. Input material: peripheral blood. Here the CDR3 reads CASSVTGDRGYTF. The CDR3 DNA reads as TGCGCCAGCAGCGTCACAGGGGACCGCGGCTACACCTTC.